This T cell receptor beta chain is from a study of identifying expanded T cells in peripheral blood. TCRdb's table, derived via immunoSEQ multiplex PCR, lists solely in-frame clones and lacks some. Of 90,000 to 120,000 clones detected, roughly 91% appear once; the ten largest clones hold 16%. The sample was blood. The source of this sequence is a person aged 18 to 70 in good health.

As DNA, the CDR3 is TGCGCCAGCAGCCAAGATCCCCCGGCTGGGGCCAACGTCCTGACTTTC. Amino acid sequence: CASSQDPPAGANVLTF. The chain is built from TRBV4-3 and TRBJ2-6, with D uncertain. Trimming removed 0 bases from V and 2 bases from J, with 8 bases in between. CDR1 LGHNA and CDR2 YSLEER come from the germline V gene. The CDR3 totals 16 residues.